This T cell receptor (beta chain) comes out of a study of T cells in Graves' hyperthyroidism and ophthalmopathy. In the study overall: Peripheral blood was taken when the disease was first diagnosed, before any treatment began.

The study's findings and limits: Within blood appeared most thyroid clonotypes that had expanded above 0.001.

Exclusion followed for patients with uncontrolled infection, other autoimmune disease, pregnancy or lactation. The CDR3 extends over 15 amino acids. V was cut by 2 bases and J by 3 bases, with 13 bases left in between. Germline CDR1 MDHEN, CDR2 SYDVKM. Amplification yielded TCR beta CDR3 regions, with RNA transcripts as the source. The HTBI primer set was used in a first-round RT-PCR of the TCR CDR3. TCRdb re-called the multiplex PCR reads with MiXCR, one entry per CDR3 protein. This sample has about 640,000 distinct CDR3 sequences, with around 21% found just once. This clonotype occurred many times. What it binds is not known.

This TCR came from a man aged 25 to 40 with Graves' ophthalmopathy. The rearrangement links TRBV28 to TRBJ2-5; D is undetermined. Sequenced: blood. The CDR3 loop reads CASSLEGQAKETQYF. CDR3 bases: TGTGCCAGCAGTTTAGAAGGGCAGGCAAAAGAGACCCAGTACTTC.